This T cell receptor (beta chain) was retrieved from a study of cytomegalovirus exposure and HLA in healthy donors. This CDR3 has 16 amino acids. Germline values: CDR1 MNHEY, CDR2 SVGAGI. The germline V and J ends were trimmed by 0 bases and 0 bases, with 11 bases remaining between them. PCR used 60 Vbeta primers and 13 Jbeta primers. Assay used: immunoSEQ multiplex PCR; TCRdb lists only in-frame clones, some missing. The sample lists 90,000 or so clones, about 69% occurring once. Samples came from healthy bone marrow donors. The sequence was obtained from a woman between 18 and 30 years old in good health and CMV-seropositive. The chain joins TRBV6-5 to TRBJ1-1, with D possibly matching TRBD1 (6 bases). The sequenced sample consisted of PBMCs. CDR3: CASSYSWTALNTEAFF. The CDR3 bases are TGTGCCAGCAGTTACTCCTGGACAGCACTGAACACTGAAGCTTTCTTT.